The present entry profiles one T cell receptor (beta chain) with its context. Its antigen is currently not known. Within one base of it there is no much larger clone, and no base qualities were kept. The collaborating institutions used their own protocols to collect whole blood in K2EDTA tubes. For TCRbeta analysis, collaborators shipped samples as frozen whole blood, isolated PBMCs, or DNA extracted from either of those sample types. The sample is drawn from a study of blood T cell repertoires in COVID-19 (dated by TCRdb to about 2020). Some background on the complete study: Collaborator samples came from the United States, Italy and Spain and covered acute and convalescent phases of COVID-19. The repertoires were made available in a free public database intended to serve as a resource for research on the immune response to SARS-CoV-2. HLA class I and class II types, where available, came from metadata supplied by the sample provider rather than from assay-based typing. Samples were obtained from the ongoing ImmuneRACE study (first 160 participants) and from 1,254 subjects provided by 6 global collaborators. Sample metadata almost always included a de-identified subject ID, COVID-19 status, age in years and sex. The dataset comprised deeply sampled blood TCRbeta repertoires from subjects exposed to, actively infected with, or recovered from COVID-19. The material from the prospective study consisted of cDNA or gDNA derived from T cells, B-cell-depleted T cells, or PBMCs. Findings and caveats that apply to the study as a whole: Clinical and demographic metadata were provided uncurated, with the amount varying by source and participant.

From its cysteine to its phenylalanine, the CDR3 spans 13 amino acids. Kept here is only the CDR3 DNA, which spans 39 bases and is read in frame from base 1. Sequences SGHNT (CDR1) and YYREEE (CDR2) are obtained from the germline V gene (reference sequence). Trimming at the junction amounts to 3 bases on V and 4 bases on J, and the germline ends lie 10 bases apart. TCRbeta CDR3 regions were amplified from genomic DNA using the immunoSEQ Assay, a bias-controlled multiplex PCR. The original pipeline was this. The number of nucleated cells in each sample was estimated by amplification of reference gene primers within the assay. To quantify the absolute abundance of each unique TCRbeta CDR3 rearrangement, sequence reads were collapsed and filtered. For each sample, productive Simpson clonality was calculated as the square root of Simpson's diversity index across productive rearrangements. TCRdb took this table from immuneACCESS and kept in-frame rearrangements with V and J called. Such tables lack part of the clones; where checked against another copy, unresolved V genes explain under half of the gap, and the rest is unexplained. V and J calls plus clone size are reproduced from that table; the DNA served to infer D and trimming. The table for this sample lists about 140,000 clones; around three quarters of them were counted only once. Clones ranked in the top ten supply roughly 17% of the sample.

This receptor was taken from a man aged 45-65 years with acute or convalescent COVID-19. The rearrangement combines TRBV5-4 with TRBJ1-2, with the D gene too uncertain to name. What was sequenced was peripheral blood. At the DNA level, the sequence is TGTGCCAGCAGCTCGACAAATATCTATGGCTACACCTTC. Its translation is CASSSTNIYGYTF.